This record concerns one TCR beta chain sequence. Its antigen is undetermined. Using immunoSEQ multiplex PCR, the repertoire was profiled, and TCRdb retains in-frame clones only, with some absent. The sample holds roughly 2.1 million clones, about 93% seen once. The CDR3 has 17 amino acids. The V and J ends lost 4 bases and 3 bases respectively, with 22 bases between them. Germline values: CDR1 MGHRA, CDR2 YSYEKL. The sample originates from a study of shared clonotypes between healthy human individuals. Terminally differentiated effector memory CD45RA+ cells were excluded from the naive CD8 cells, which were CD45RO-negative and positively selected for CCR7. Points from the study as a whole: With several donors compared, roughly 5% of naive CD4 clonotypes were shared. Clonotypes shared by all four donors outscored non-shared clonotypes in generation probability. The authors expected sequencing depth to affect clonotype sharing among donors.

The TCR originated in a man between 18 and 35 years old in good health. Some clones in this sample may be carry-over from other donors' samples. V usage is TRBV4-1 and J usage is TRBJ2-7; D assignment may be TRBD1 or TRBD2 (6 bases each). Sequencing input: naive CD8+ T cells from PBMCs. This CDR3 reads CASSPRLGGAGDYEQYF. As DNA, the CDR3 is TGCGCCAGCAGCCCCCGCCTGGGGGGCGCTGGGGACTACGAGCAGTACTTC.